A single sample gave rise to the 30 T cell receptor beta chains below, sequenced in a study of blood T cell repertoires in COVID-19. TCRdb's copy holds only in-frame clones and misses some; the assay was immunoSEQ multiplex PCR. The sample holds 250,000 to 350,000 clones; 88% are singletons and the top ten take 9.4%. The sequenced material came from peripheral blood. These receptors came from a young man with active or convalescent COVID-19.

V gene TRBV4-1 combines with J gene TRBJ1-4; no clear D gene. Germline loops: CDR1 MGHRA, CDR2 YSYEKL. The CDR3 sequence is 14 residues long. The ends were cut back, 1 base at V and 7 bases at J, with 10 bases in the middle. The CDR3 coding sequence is TGCGCCAGCAGCCAAGTAATTCGAGTTGAAAAACTGTTTTTT. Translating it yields CASSQVIRVEKLFF.

For the CDR3, the DNA is TGTGCCAGCACGAGTGGAGGGGCCCTCCACTTT. Translated, it gives CASTSGGALHF. This chain uses TRBV6-5 with TRBJ1-6; a weak D match, TRBD1 (5 bases). Trimming cost V 7 bases and J 14 bases, with 12 bases left between them. Per germline, CDR1 MNHEY and CDR2 SVGAGI. This CDR3 is 11 amino acids long.

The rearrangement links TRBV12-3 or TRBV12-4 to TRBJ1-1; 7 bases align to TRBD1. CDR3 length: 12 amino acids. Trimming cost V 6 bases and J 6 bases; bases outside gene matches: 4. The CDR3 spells CASRAGGSEAFF. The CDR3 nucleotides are TGTGCCAGCAGGGCAGGGGGTTCTGAAGCTTTCTTT.

This CDR3 is CASSARGGSYNSPLHF. The CDR3 DNA reads as TGTGCCAGCAGTGCCCGGGGGGGCTCCTATAATTCACCCCTCCACTTT. V gene TRBV27 combines with J gene TRBJ1-6; possible D gene TRBD1, 5 bases. V lost 5 bases and J 0 bases, leaving 11 bases between the germline ends. Germline assignment: CDR1 MNHEY and CDR2 SMNVEV (reference sequence). CDR3 length equals 16 residues.

CDR3 in amino acids: CASSVETGGNTIYF. The CDR3 DNA follows: TGTGCCAGCAGCGTTGAAACAGGGGGGAACACCATATATTTT. The genes are TRBV9 and TRBJ1-3; 8 nucleotides line up with TRBD1. The CDR3 loop spans 14 amino acids. V trimming: 2 bases; J trimming: 7 bases; junction bases outside the gene matches: 5. Germline V CDR1 and CDR2: SGDLS, YYNGEE.

CDR3 sequence reads: CASSSRGTGNTEAFF. The CDR3 nucleotides read TGTGCCAGCAGCTCACGAGGGACAGGGAACACTGAAGCTTTCTTT. The chain employs TRBV5-4 and TRBJ1-1; TRBD1 aligns across 8 bases. The J segment lost 1 base and the V segment lost 3 bases, leaving 5 bases of the junction unmatched. Looked up from germline, CDR1 is SGHNT and CDR2 is YYREEE (reference sequence). CDR3 length: 15 amino acids.

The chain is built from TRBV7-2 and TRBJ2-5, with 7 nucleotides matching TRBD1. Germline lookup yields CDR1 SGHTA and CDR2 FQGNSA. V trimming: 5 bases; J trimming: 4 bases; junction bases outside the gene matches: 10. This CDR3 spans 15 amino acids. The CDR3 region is CASSAQGRGRETQYF. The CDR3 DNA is TGTGCCAGCAGCGCCCAGGGTAGGGGGCGAGAGACCCAGTACTTC.

The CDR3 sequence: CASSLRTGYEQYF. The CDR3 DNA follows: TGTGCCAGTAGTCTCCGGACTGGTTACGAGCAGTACTTC. The chain combines TRBV19 with TRBJ2-7; possible D gene TRBD2, 5 bases. The CDR3 totals 13 residues. From germline, CDR1 is LNHDA and CDR2 SQIVND (reference sequence). V was clipped by 5 bases and J by 4 bases, with 12 bases between them.

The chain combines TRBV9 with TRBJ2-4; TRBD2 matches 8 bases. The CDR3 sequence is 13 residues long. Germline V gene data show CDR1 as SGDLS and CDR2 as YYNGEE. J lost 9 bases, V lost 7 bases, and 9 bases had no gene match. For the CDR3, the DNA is TGTGCCAGCGCCCGGGAGGGGATGGCCATTCAGTACTTC. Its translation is CASAREGMAIQYF.

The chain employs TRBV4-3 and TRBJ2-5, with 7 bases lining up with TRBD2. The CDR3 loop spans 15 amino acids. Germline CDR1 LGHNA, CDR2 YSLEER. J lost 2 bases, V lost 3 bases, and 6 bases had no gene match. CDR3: CASSHERGAQETQYF. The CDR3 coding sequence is TGCGCCAGCAGCCACGAGCGGGGAGCTCAAGAGACCCAGTACTTC.

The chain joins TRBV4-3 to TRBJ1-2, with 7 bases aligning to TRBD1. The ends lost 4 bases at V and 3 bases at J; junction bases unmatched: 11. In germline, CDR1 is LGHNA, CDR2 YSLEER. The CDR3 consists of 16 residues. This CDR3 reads CASSPTTGEIYYGYTF. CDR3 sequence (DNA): TGCGCCAGCAGCCCTACCACAGGGGAGATTTACTATGGCTACACCTTC.

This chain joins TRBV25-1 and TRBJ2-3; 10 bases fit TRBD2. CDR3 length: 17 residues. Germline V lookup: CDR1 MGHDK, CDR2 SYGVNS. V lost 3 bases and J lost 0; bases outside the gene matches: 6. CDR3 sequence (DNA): TGTGCCAGCAGTGAGATAGCGGGGGGCCCTAGCACAGATACGCAGTATTTT. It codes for CASSEIAGGPSTDTQYF. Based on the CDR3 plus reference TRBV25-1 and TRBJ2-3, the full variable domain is EADIYQTPRYLVIGTGKKITLECSQTMGHDKMYWYQQDPGMELHLIHYSYGVNSTEKGDLSSESTVSRIRTEHFPLTLESARPSHTSQYLCASSEIAGGPSTDTQYFGPGTRLTVL.

CDR3 in amino acids: CASSRSRNEQFF. The CDR3 nucleotides read TGTGCCAGCAGTCGATCGCGCAATGAGCAGTTCTTC. This sequence joins TRBV6-6 and TRBJ2-1; D is uncertain. Germline lookup yields CDR1 MNHNY and CDR2 SVGAGI (reference sequence). V was cut by 5 bases and J by 6 bases, with 8 bases left in between. CDR3 size: 12 residues.

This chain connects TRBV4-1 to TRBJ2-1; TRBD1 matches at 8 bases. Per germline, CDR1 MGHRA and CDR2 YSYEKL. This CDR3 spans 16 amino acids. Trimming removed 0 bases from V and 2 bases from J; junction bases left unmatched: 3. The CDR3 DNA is TGCGCCAGCAGCCAAGACCAGGGGGCCCCCTACAATGAGCAGTTCTTC. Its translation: CASSQDQGAPYNEQFF.

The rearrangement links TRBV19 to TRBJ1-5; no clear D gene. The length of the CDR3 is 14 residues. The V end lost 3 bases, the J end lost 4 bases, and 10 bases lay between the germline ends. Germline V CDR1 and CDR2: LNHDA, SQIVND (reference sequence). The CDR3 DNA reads TGTGCCAGTAGTATTGTCGCCCAGAATCAGCCCCAGCATTTT. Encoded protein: CASSIVAQNQPQHF.

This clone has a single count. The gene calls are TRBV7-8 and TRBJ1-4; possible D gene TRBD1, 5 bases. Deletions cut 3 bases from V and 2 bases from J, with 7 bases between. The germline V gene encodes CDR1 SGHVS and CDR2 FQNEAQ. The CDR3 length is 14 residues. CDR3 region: CASSFRGTNEKLFF. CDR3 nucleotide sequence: TGTGCCAGCAGCTTTCGGGGGACTAATGAAAAACTGTTTTTT.

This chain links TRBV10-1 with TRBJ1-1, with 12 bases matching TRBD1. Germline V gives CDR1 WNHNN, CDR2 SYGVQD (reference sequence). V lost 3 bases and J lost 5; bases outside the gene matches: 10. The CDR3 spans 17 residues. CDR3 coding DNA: TGCGCCAGCAGTGAACACGGGACAGGGGGCGAAGGTACTGAAGCTTTCTTT. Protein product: CASSEHGTGGEGTEAFF.

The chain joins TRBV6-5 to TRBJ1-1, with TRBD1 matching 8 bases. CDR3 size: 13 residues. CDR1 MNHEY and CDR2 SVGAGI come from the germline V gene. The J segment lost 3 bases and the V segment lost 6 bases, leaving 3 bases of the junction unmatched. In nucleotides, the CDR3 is TGTGCCAGCAGGGACAGGGCGGACACTGAAGCTTTCTTT. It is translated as CASRDRADTEAFF.

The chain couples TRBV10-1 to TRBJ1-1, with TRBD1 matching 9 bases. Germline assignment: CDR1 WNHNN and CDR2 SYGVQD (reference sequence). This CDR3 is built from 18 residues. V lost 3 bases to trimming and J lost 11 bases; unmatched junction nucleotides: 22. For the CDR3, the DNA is TGCGCCAGCAGTGACTATTCCCTCCGGGACAGGGTTTATGTGGACGCTTTCTTT. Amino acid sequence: CASSDYSLRDRVYVDAFF.

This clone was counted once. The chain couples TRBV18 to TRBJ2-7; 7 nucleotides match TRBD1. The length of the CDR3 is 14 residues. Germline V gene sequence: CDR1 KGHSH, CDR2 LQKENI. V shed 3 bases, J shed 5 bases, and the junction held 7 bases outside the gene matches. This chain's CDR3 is CASSPNRGSNEQYF. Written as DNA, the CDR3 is TGTGCCAGCTCACCCAACAGGGGTAGCAACGAGCAGTACTTC. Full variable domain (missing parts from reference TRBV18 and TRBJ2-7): NAGVMQNPRHLVRRRGQEARLRCSPMKGHSHVYWYRQLPEEGLKFMVYLQKENIIDESGMPKERFSAEFPKEGPSILRIQQVVRGDSAAYFCASSPNRGSNEQYFGPGTRLTVT.

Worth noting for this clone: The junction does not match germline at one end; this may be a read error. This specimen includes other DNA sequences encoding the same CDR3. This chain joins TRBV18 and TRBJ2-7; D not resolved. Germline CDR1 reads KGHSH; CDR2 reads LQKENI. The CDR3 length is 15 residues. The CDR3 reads CASSPFAEASYEQYF. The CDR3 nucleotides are TGTGCCAGTTCACCATTCGCAGAGGCCTCCTACGAGCAGTACTTC.

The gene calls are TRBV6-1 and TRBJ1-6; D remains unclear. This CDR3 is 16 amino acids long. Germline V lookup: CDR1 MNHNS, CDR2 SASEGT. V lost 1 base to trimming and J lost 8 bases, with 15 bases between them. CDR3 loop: CASSEDLGSQDSPLHF. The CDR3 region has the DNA TGTGCCAGCAGTGAAGACTTGGGCAGTCAGGATTCACCCCTCCACTTT.

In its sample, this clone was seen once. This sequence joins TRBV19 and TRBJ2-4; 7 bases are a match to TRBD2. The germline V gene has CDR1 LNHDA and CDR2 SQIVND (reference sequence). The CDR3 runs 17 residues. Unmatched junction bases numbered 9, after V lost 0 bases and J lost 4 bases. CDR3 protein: CASSIDPPGLMKNIQYF. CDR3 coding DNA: TGTGCCAGTAGTATAGATCCCCCGGGACTAATGAAAAACATTCAGTACTTC.

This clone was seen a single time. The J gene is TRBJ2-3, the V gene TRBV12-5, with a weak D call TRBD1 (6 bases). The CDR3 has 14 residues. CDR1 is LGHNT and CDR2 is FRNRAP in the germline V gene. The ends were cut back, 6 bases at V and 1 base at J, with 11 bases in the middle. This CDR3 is CASGMGHGTDTQYF. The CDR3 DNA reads TGTGCTAGTGGAATGGGACATGGCACAGATACGCAGTATTTT.

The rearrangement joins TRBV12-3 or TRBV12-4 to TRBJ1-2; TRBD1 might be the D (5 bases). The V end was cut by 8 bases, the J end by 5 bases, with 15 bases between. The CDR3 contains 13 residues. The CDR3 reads CASSSGRAYGYTF. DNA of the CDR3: TGTGCCAGCTCTAGCGGCAGGGCTTATGGCTACACCTTC.

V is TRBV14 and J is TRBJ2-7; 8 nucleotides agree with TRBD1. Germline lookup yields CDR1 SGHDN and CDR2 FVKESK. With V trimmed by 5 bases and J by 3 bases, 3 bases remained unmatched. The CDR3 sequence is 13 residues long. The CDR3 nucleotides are TGTGCCAGCAGCGTAGGACAGGGCTACGAGCAGTACTTC. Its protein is CASSVGQGYEQYF. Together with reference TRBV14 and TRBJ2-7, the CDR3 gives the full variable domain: EAGVTQFPSHSVIEKGQTVTLRCDPISGHDNLYWYRRVMGKEIKFLLHFVKESKQDESGMPNNRFLAERTGGTYSTLKVQPAELEDSGVYFCASSVGQGYEQYFGPGTRLTVT.

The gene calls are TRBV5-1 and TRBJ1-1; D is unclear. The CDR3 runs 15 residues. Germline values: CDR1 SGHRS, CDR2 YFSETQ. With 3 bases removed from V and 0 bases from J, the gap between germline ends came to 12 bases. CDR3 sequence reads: CASSSVSYLNTEAFF. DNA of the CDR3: TGCGCCAGCAGCTCAGTCTCGTACCTGAACACTGAAGCTTTCTTT.

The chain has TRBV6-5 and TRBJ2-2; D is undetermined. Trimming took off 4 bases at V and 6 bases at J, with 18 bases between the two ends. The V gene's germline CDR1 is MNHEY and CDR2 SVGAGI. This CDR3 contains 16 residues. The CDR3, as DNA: TGTGCCAGCAGTTTATATATACCAGACAACCCCGGGGAGCTGTTTTTT. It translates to CASSLYIPDNPGELFF.

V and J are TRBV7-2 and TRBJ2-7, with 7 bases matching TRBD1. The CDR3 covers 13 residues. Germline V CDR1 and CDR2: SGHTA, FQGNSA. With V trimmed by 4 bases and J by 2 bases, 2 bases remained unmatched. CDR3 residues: CASSSQGAYEQYF. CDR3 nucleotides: TGTGCCAGCAGCTCCCAGGGGGCCTACGAGCAGTACTTC.

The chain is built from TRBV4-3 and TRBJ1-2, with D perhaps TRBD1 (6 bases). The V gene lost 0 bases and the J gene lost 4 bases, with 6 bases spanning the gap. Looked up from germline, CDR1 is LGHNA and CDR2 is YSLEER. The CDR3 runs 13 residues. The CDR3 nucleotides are TGCGCCAGCAGCCAAGACAGGGGCTATGGCTACACCTTC. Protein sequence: CASSQDRGYGYTF.